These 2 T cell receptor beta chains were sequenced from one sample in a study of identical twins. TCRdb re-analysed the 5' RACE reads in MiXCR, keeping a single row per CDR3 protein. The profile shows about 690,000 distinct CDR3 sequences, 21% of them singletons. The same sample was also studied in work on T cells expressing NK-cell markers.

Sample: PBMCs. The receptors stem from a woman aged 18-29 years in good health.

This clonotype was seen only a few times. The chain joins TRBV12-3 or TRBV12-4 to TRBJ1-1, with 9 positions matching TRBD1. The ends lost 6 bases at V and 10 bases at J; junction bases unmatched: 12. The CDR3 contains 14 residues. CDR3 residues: CASRPRTGAEGAFF. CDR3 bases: TGTGCCAGCAGACCGAGGACAGGGGCCGAGGGAGCTTTCTTT.

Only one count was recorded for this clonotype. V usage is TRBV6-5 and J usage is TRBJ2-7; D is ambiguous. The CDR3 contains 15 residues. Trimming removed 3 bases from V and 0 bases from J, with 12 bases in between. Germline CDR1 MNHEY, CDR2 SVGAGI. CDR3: CASSYSAASSYEQYF. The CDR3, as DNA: TGTGCCAGCAGTTATTCGGCCGCGAGCTCCTACGAGCAGTACTTC.